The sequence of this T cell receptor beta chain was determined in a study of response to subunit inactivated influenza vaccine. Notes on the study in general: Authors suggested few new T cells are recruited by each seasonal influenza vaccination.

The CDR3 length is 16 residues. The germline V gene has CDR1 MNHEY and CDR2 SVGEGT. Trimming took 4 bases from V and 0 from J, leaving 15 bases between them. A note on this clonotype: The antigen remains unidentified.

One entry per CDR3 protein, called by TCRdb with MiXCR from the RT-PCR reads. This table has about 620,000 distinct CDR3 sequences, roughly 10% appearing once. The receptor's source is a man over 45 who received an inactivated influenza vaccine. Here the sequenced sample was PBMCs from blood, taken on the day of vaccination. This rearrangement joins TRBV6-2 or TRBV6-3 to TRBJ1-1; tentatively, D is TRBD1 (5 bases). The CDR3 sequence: CASSWTRGAMNTEAFF. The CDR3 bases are TGTGCCAGCAGTTGGACACGGGGAGCTATGAACACTGAAGCTTTCTTT.